This note documents a single TCR beta chain sequence. The target antigen is unknown. This CDR3 spans 14 amino acids. V lost 0 bases and J lost 0, with 2 bases in between. Germline lookup yields CDR1 KGHDR and CDR2 SFDVKD. The data derive from a study of CD8 T cells in ankylosing spondylitis. General study points: Seemingly characteristic of ankylosing spondylitis blood was a TCR beta motif consisting of several highly homologous variants. Reports say disease-linked clones showed up significantly more in matched ankylosing spondylitis synovial fluid. Past studies reported some motif variants in reactive arthritis synovial fluid and blood.

Generation of TCR beta libraries employed quantitative 5'-RACE incorporating molecular barcodes. TCRdb reprocessed the 5' RACE reads via MiXCR and lists one record per CDR3 protein. This sample has 200,000 to 250,000 distinct CDR3 sequences, with roughly a tenth found just once. The sequence was collected from a male donor with ankylosing spondylitis or in good health (not recorded which). The specimen was blood, either unsorted or a sorted T cell fraction (not recorded which). This rearrangement joins TRBV24-1 to TRBJ2-1; D remains unclear. Here the CDR3 reads CATSDLSSYNEQFF. The CDR3 DNA follows: TGTGCCACCAGTGATTTGAGCTCCTACAATGAGCAGTTCTTC.